The T cell receptor beta chain described here comes from a study of T cell repertoires in cytomegalovirus infection. Study-level information: Carrying CMV and the relevant HLA type showed in public TCR beta signatures.

TCRdb reprocessed the reads with MiXCR, giving one entry per CDR3 protein. There are 150,000 to 200,000 distinct CDR3 sequences in the sample; roughly 15% occur only once, and around 19% lies in the top ten. The sequencing sample was made of CD8+ T cells from PBMCs. This clonotype was sampled from a human donor in good health (CMV status not recorded). Some clones in this sample may be carry-over from other donors' samples.

The CDR3 region has the DNA TGTGCCAGTAGTATCGCTAGCACCTACAATGAGCAGTTCTTC. Residues: CASSIASTYNEQFF. V gene TRBV19 combines with J gene TRBJ2-1; weak D call: TRBD2 (5 bases). CDR3 length equals 14 residues. V was clipped by 3 bases and J by 2 bases, with 8 bases between them. In germline, CDR1 is LNHDA, CDR2 SQIVND (reference sequence).